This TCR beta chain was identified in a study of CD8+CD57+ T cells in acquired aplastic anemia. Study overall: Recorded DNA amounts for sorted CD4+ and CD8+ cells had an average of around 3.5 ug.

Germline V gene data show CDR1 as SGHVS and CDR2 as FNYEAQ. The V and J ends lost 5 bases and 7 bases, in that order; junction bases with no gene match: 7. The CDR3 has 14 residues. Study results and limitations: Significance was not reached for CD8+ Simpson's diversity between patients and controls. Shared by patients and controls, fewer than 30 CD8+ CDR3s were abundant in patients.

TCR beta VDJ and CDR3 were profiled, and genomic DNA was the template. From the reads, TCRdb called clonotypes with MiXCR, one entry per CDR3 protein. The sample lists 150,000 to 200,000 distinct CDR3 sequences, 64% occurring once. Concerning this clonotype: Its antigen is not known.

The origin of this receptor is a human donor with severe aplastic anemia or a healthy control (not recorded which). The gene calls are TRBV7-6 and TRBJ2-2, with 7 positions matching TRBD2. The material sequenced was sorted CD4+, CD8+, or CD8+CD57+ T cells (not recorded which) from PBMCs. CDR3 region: CASSRRQRDGELFF. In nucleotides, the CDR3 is TGTGCCAGCAGCCGGAGACAGCGGGACGGGGAGCTGTTTTTT.